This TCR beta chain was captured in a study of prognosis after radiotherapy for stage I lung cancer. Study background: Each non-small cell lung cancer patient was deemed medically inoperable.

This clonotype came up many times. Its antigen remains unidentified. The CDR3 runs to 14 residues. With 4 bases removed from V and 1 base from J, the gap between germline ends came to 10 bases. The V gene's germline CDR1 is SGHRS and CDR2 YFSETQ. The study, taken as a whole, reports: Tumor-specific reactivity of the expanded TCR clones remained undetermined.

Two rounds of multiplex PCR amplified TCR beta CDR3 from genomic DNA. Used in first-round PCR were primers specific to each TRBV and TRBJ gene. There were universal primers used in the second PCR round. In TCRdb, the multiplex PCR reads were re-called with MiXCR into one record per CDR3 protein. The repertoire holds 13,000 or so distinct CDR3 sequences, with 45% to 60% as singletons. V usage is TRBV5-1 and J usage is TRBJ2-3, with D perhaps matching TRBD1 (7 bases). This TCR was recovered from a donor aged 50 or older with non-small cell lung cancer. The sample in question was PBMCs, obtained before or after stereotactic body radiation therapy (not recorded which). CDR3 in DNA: TGCGCCAGCAGCACAGGGGAGGGCACAGATACGCAGTATTTT. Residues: CASSTGEGTDTQYF.